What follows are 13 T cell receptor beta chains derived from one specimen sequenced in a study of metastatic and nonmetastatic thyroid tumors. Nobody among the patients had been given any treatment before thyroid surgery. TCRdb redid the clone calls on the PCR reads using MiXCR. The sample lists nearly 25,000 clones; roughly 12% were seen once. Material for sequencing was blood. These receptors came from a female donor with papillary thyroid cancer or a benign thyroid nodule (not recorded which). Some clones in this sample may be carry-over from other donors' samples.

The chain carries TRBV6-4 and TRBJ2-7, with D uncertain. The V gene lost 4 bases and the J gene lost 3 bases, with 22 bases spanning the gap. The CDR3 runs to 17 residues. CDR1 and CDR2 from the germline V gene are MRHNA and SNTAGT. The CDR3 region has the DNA TGTGCCAGCAGTGCTCCCCGGGTCCGAACATTACACTACGAGCAGTACTTC. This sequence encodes CASSAPRVRTLHYEQYF.

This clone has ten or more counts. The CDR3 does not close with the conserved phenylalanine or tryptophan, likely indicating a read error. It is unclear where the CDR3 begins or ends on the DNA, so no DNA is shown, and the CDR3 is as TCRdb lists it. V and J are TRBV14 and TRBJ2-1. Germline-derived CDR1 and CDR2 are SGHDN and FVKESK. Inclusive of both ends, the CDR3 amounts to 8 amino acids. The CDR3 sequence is CASSQEFI.

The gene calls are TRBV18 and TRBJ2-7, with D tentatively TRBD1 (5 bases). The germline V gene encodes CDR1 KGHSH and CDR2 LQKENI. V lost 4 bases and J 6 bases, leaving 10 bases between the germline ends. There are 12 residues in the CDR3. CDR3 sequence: CASSLGRGEQYF. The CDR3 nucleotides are TGTGCCAGCTCACTAGGAAGGGGCGAGCAGTACTTC.

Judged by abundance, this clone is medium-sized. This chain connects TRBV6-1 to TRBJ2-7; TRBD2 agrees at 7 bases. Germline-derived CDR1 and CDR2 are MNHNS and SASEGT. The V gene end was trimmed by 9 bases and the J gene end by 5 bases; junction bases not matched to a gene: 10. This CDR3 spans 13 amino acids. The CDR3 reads CARSSGPGNEQYF. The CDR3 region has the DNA TGTGCCAGGTCTAGCGGCCCGGGGAACGAGCAGTACTTC.

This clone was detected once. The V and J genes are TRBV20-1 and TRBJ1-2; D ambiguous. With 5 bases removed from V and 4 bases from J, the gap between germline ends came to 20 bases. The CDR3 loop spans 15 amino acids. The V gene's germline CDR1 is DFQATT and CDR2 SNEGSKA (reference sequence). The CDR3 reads CSARQRSWWGYGYTF. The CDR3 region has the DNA TGCAGTGCTCGCCAGCGATCTTGGTGGGGCTATGGCTACACCTTC.

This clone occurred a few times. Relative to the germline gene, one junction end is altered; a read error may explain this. The CDR3 region has the DNA TGTACCAGCAGTCTCACAAGTTGGCTAGATCAGCCCCAGCATTTC. As protein: CTSSLTSWLDQPQHF. The V call is TRBV28, the J call TRBJ1-5; D gene ambiguous. CDR3 length equals 15 residues. Germline CDR1 MDHEN, CDR2 SYDVKM.

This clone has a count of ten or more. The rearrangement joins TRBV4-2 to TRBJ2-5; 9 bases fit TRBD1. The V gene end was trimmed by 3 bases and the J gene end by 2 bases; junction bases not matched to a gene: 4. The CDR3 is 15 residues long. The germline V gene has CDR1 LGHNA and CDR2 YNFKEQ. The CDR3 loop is CASSQPTGGQETQYF. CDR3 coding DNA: TGTGCCAGCAGCCAGCCGACAGGGGGTCAAGAGACCCAGTACTTC.

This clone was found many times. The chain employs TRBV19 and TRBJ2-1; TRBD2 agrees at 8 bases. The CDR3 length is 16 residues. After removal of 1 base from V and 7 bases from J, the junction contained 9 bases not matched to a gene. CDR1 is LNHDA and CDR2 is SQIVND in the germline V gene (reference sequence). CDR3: CASSIGGGRTVNEQFF. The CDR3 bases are TGTGCCAGTAGTATAGGTGGCGGGAGGACAGTTAATGAGCAGTTCTTC.

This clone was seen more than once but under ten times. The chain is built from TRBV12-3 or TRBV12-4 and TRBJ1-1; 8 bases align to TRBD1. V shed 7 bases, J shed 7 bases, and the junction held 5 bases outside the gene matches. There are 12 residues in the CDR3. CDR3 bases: TGTGCCAGCACTACAGGGGGGGATGAAGCTTTCTTT. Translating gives CASTTGGDEAFF.

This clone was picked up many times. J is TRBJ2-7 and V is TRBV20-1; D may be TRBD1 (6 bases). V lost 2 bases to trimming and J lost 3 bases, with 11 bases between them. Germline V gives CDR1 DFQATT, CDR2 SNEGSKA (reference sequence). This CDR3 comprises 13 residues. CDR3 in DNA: TGCAGTGCTAGAAGGGACAATAGCTACGAGCAGTACTTC. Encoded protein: CSARRDNSYEQYF.

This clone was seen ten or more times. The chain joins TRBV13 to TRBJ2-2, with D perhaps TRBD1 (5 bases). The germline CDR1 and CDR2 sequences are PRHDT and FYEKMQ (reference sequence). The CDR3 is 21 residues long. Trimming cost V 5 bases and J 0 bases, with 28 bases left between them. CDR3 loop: CASSPPRLGRAPPTNTGELFF. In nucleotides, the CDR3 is TGTGCCAGCAGCCCCCCGCGATTGGGCAGGGCCCCTCCTACGAACACCGGGGAGCTGTTTTTT.

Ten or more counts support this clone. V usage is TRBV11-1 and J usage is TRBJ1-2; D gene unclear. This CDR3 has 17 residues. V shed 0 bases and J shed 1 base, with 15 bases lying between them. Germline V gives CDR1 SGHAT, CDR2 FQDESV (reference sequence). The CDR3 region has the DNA TGTGCCAGCAGCTTAGCAGGGCCTTCTAGTTTTAACTATGGCTACACCTTC. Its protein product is CASSLAGPSSFNYGYTF.

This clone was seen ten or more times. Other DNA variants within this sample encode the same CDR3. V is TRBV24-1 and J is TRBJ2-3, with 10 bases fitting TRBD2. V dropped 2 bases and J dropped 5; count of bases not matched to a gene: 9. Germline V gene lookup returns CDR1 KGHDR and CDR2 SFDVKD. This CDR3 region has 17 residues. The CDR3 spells CATSDSGLAGVKDTQYF. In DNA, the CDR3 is TGTGCCACCAGTGATTCCGGGCTAGCGGGAGTTAAAGATACGCAGTATTTT.